The clone carrying this T cell receptor beta chain was seen a few times. Its antigen is as yet unknown. Profiling that covered TCR beta VDJ and CDR3 relied on genomic DNA as its template. TCRdb called the reads again in MiXCR, with one record for every CDR3 protein. In the table there are 150,000 to 200,000 distinct CDR3 sequences, around half of which are singletons. The data are from a study of CD8+CD57+ T cells in acquired aplastic anemia. The patients chosen for sequencing had shown expansion of CD8+CD57+ cells (detected by flow cytometry). Study-level results: Controls and patients did not differ significantly in CD8+ Simpson's diversity.

In germline, CDR1 is WSHSY, CDR2 SAAADI. The CDR3 contains 15 residues. V was trimmed by 2 bases and J by 3 bases, leaving 11 bases between them. The sequence was obtained from a human donor with aplastic anemia. The sequencing input was sorted CD4+, CD8+, or CD8+CD57+ T cells (not recorded which) from PBMCs. The chain carries TRBV10-2 and TRBJ1-5, with D hard to call. CDR3 DNA: TGCGCCAGCAGTGAGAACGGTAAGAACAATCAGCCCCAGCATTTT. Translating it yields CASSENGKNNQPQHF.